This passage covers 9 T cell receptor beta chains from one sample sequenced in a study of cytomegalovirus exposure and HLA in healthy donors. PCR was performed using 60 Vbeta and 13 Jbeta primers. The assay was immunoSEQ multiplex PCR, and TCRdb's table has in-frame clones only and misses some. The sample holds 85,000 to 90,000 clones, around 76% seen once. Sequenced: PBMCs. The receptors shown here come from a man aged 25 to 45 in good health and CMV-seropositive.

The chain carries TRBV6-5 and TRBJ2-5, with unresolved D. Germline V gene data show CDR1 as MNHEY and CDR2 as SVGAGI. There are 13 residues in the CDR3. V was trimmed by 2 bases and J by 0 bases, leaving 4 bases between them. CDR3 DNA sequence: TGTGCCAGCAGTTACCCAAACCAAGAGACCCAGTACTTC. This gives the protein CASSYPNQETQYF.

The V and J genes are TRBV9 and TRBJ2-1; 16 bases agree with TRBD2. J was trimmed by 2 bases and V by 4 bases; bases with no gene match: 9. CDR3 length: 19 residues. Germline V gives CDR1 SGDLS, CDR2 YYNGEE. DNA for the CDR3: TGTGCCAGCAGCCCCCTCCCGGGACTAGCGGGGGGGCCCTACAATGAGCAGTTCTTC. Translated, it gives CASSPLPGLAGGPYNEQFF.

This clone showed up just once. J is TRBJ2-3 and V is TRBV6-4, with D possibly matching TRBD2 (5 bases). The CDR3 spans 13 residues. V shed 6 bases and J shed 2 bases, with 9 bases lying between them. Germline CDR1 and CDR2: MRHNA and SNTAGT. This CDR3 is CASSTSPTDTQYF. The CDR3 DNA is TGTGCCAGCAGCACTAGTCCCACAGATACGCAGTATTTT.

CDR3 bases: TGTGCCAGCAGCTTAGCGCGGACTAGCGGGGAACAAGAGACCCAGTACTTC. Its protein product is CASSLARTSGEQETQYF. The rearrangement uses TRBV7-2 and TRBJ2-5, with 12 nucleotides matching TRBD2. The CDR3 is 17 amino acids. The V gene end was trimmed by 0 bases and the J gene end by 2 bases; junction bases not matched to a gene: 4. Germline V lookup: CDR1 SGHTA, CDR2 FQGNSA.

The CDR3, as DNA: TGTGCCACCCCGAGCGGGGGGGATGACTACGAGCAGTACTTC. It encodes CATPSGGDDYEQYF. The chain uses TRBV6-1 and TRBJ2-7; 10 nucleotides match TRBD2. From germline, CDR1 is MNHNS and CDR2 SASEGT. J gave up 3 bases and V 10 bases, and 9 bases lay outside the gene matches. The CDR3 consists of 14 residues.

The V call is TRBV6-1, the J call TRBJ2-7; 7 bases line up with TRBD1. V trimming: 5 bases; J trimming: 1 base; junction bases outside the gene matches: 5. Germline loops: CDR1 MNHNS, CDR2 SASEGT. The CDR3 runs to 14 residues. This CDR3 reads CASSLNRGSYEQYF. The CDR3 nucleotides are TGTGCCAGCAGTTTAAACAGGGGTTCCTACGAGCAGTACTTC.

This clone appeared a few times. This sequence joins TRBV4-2 and TRBJ2-1; 8 nucleotides align to TRBD2. The CDR3 covers 15 residues. Trimming took 4 bases from V and 5 from J; bases not matched to a gene: 7. CDR1 LGHNA and CDR2 YNFKEQ come from the germline V gene. CDR3 DNA: TGTGCCAGCAGCCTTTGGCCAGCGGGGGACAATGAGCAGTTCTTC. Translating it yields CASSLWPAGDNEQFF.

This chain connects TRBV12-1 to TRBJ2-3; TRBD2 is taken as the D call from the table, unchecked against the DNA. TRBV12-1 is tagged as a pseudogene. CDR3 length: 17 amino acids. The CDR3 loop reads CASSFCRTSGRSDTQYF. CDR3 DNA sequence: TGTGCCAGCAGCTTTTGCCGGACTAGCGGGCGCTCAGATACGCAGTATTTT.

The chain couples TRBV18 to TRBJ2-3; tentatively, D is TRBD1 (6 bases). Germline-derived CDR1 and CDR2 are KGHSH and LQKENI. CDR3 length: 17 amino acids. Trimming stripped 0 bases from V and 7 bases from J, with 20 bases between. CDR3 sequence: CASSPPLDSSPGYTQYF. CDR3 sequence (DNA): TGTGCCAGCTCACCACCGCTGGACAGCAGTCCGGGGTATACGCAGTATTTT.